This T cell receptor beta chain was profiled in a study of radiation and T cells in renal cell carcinoma. As for this clone: Its antigen is still unknown.

The time point denotes: baseline pretreatment blood. Specified treatment: 15 Gy SBRT to primary tumor, nephrectomy 4 weeks later. V was cut by 0 bases and J by 5 bases, with 8 bases left in between. Germline values: CDR1 WSHSY, CDR2 SAAADI. The CDR3 is 14 residues long. The repertoire was sequenced with immunoSEQ multiplex PCR; TCRdb's copy has only in-frame clones and lacks some. The table records about 140,000 clones, less than 90% of them present only once. Regarding the study as a whole: In blood, top tumor clones expanded by 2 weeks, shrinking by 4. Baseline intratumoral clonotype presence is unknown without pretreatment biopsies.

The sequence derives from a woman in her forties or fifties with renal cell carcinoma. The gene calls are TRBV10-2 and TRBJ1-5, with unresolved D. The sample was blood, taken from a patient whose treatment included radiotherapy and nephrectomy. The CDR3 sequence is CASSESRQHQPQHF. CDR3 in DNA: TGCGCCAGCAGTGAGTCGCGGCAGCATCAGCCCCAGCATTTT.